This T cell receptor beta chain stems from a study of monozygotic twins with inflammatory bowel disease. Roughly 3,800 ng of total RNA went into each TCR library. Reanalyzing the 5' RACE reads, TCRdb keeps one entry per CDR3 protein, without DNA. This table lists 150,000 to 200,000 distinct CDR3 sequences. The TCR sequence derives from a human donor with ulcerative colitis or Crohn's disease, or a healthy co-twin of an affected twin (not recorded which). Sequenced: blood.

The CDR3 sequence: CASSQDGPGALRGEQFF. The rearrangement joins TRBV4-1 to TRBJ2-1; TCRdb names TRBD2, which stays unverified in the absence of DNA. CDR1 MGHRA and CDR2 YSYEKL come from the germline V gene. This CDR3 region has 17 residues.